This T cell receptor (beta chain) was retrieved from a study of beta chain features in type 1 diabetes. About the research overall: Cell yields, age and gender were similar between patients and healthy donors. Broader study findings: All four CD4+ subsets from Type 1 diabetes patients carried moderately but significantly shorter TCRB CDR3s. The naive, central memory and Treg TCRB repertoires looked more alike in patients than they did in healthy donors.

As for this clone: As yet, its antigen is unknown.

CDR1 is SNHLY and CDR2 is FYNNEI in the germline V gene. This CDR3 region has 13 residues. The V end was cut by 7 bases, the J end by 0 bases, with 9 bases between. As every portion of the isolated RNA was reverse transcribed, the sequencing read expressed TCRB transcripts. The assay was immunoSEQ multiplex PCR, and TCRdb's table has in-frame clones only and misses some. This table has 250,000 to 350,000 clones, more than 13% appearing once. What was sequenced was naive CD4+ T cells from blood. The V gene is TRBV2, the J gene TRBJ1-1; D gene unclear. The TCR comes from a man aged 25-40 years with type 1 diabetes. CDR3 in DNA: TGTGCCAGCATAGCTAGTATGAACACTGAAGCTTTCTTT. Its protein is CASIASMNTEAFF.